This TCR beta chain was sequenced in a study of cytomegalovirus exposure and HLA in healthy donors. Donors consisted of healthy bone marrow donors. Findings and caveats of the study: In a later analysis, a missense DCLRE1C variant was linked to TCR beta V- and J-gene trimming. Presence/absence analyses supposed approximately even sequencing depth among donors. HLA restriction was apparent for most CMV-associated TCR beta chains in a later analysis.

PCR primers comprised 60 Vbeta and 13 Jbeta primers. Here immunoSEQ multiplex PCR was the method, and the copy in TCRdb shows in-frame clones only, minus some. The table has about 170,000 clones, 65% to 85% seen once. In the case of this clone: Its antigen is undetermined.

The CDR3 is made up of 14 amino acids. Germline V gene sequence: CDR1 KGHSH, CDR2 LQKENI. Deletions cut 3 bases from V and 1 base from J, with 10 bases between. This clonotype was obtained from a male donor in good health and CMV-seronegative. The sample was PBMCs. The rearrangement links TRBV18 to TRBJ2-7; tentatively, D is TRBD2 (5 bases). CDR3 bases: TGTGCCAGCTCACCGTTCGGGATGTCCTACGAGCAGTACTTC. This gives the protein CASSPFGMSYEQYF. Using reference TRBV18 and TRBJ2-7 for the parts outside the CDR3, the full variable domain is NAGVMQNPRHLVRRRGQEARLRCSPMKGHSHVYWYRQLPEEGLKFMVYLQKENIIDESGMPKERFSAEFPKEGPSILRIQQVVRGDSAAYFCASSPFGMSYEQYFGPGTRLTVT.